Following are 16 T cell receptor beta chains from one sample sequenced in a study of blood T cell repertoires in COVID-19 (dated by TCRdb to the early 2020s). The protocol used for the library was the immunoSEQ multiplex PCR assay. TCRdb obtained this table from immuneACCESS and retained in-frame rearrangements with V and J assigned. These tables miss some clones; where compared with another copy, unresolved V genes account for less than half of the shortfall, and the remainder is unexplained. The sample data list under 300,000 clones, and approximately 82% of these were observed just once. Approximately 4.9% of the sample comes from the top ten. The sequenced material came from peripheral blood. The receptors come from a woman older than 75 with active or convalescent COVID-19.

The V gene is TRBV11-2, the J gene TRBJ2-7; 9 positions agree with TRBD1. This CDR3 region has 14 residues. Germline V gives CDR1 SGHAT, CDR2 FQNNGV. V lost 5 bases to trimming and J lost 5 bases; unmatched junction nucleotides: 7. This CDR3 is CASSQTGTGNEQYF. CDR3 sequence (DNA): TGTGCCAGCAGCCAAACCGGGACAGGGAACGAGCAGTACTTC.

The chain links TRBV5-1 to TRBJ2-5; possibly TRBD1 for D (5 bases). V gave up 7 bases and J gave up 7 bases, with 23 bases separating them. Germline-derived CDR1 and CDR2 are SGHRS and YFSETQ. This CDR3 has 15 amino acids. CDR3 nucleotide sequence: TGCGCCAGCGCAACGTCACCGGGCCAGGGATGGACCCAGTACTTC. Its translation: CASATSPGQGWTQYF.

The chain combines TRBV30 with TRBJ1-5, with TRBD1 matching over 7 bases. CDR3 size: 15 residues. The germline V gene has CDR1 GTSNPN and CDR2 SVGIG (reference sequence). V trimming: 4 bases; J trimming: 2 bases; junction bases outside the gene matches: 8. The DNA for the CDR3 is TGTGCCTGGAACCAGGGACAGATGGGCAATCAGCCCCAGCATTTT. Protein sequence: CAWNQGQMGNQPQHF.

This clone was observed a few times. The chain carries TRBV2 and TRBJ1-5; weak D call: TRBD1 (6 bases). Trimming removed 5 bases from V and 0 bases from J, with 11 bases in between. Germline V gene lookup returns CDR1 SNHLY and CDR2 FYNNEI. The CDR3 is 15 amino acids. DNA for the CDR3: TGTGCCAGCAGTCTGGACAGAATTAGCAATCAGCCCCAGCATTTT. As protein: CASSLDRISNQPQHF.

The chain has TRBV5-1 and TRBJ1-2; no definite D call. The CDR3 extends over 15 amino acids. Trimming shortened V by 4 bases and J by 1 base, and 14 bases separated the two germline ends. CDR1 and CDR2 from the germline V gene are SGHRS and YFSETQ. DNA of the CDR3: TGCGCCAGCAGCAGAAAGGACTCCGATAACTATGGCTACACCTTC. Translated: CASSRKDSDNYGYTF.

V and J are TRBV2 and TRBJ1-6, with 9 positions matching TRBD1. The CDR3 loop spans 14 amino acids. Germline loops: CDR1 SNHLY, CDR2 FYNNEI. The trim removed 6 bases at V and 14 bases at J, leaving 11 bases unmatched. The CDR3 loop is CASRTTGTGNALHF. Here the CDR3 DNA reads TGTGCCAGCAGAACGACCGGGACAGGGAATGCCCTCCACTTT.

This clone was picked up a small number of times. V and J are TRBV3-1 (or the pseudogene TRBV3-2) and TRBJ2-3; TRBD2 matches at 10 bases. The J segment lost 2 bases and the V segment lost 8 bases, leaving 13 bases of the junction unmatched. The CDR3 runs 17 residues. CDR1 and CDR2 (germline): LGHDT, YNNKEL (reference sequence). In DNA form, the CDR3 reads TGTGCCAGCTCGATCAATCCAGCGGGAGGGCCCACAGATACGCAGTATTTT. Protein: CASSINPAGGPTDTQYF.

The J gene is TRBJ2-3, the V gene TRBV5-1; TRBD2 is a possible D gene (6 bases). Germline lookup yields CDR1 SGHRS and CDR2 YFSETQ. V was shortened by 3 bases and J by 3 bases, with 14 bases between the two germline ends. The CDR3 covers 15 residues. CDR3 in DNA: TGCGCCAGCAGCTGGAGGGGTGGGGCAACAGATACGCAGTATTTT. Protein sequence: CASSWRGGATDTQYF.

J is TRBJ2-7 and V is TRBV6-5; possibly TRBD1 for D (5 bases). The V and J ends lost 7 bases and 5 bases respectively, with 15 bases between them. The V gene's germline CDR1 is MNHEY and CDR2 SVGAGI. CDR3 length: 13 residues. The CDR3 nucleotides read TGTGCCAGCAACCCTCCGACAGATAACGAGCAGTACTTC. Amino acids: CASNPPTDNEQYF.

The chain carries TRBV5-1 and TRBJ2-3; 9 bases are shared with TRBD2. J gave up 1 base and V 2 bases, and 2 bases lay outside the gene matches. Germline V gives CDR1 SGHRS, CDR2 YFSETQ. The CDR3 runs to 15 residues. The CDR3 protein is CASSLERGGTDTQYF. The CDR3, as DNA: TGCGCCAGCAGCTTAGAGCGGGGGGGCACAGATACGCAGTATTTT.

V usage is TRBV4-1 and J usage is TRBJ1-6; D remains unclear. V gave up 0 bases and J gave up 4 bases, with 13 bases separating them. In germline, CDR1 is MGHRA, CDR2 YSYEKL. This CDR3 has 17 residues. DNA of the CDR3: TGCGCCAGCAGCCAAGATCCTACAGTCCTTTATAATTCACCCCTCCACTTT. This translates into CASSQDPTVLYNSPLHF.

V gene TRBV5-1 combines with J gene TRBJ1-6; D is possibly TRBD1 (6 bases). V was cut by 0 bases and J by 10 bases, with 14 bases left in between. The CDR3 is 15 amino acids. In germline, CDR1 is SGHRS, CDR2 YFSETQ. The CDR3 spells CASSLGQGFGSPLHF. In nucleotides, the CDR3 is TGCGCCAGCAGCTTGGGGCAGGGGTTCGGATCACCCCTCCACTTT.

The chain has TRBV28 and TRBJ1-2; TRBD1 agrees at 7 bases. Germline values: CDR1 MDHEN, CDR2 SYDVKM. The CDR3 has 12 residues. V lost 8 bases, J lost 8 bases, and 8 bases stayed unmatched. The CDR3 bases are TGTGCCAGCCTCGGGACAGTCGCGGGCTACACCTTC. Residues: CASLGTVAGYTF.

The V call is TRBV18, the J call TRBJ1-1; a weak D match, TRBD1 (6 bases). The CDR3 covers 13 residues. Germline V gene lookup returns CDR1 KGHSH and CDR2 LQKENI. The V end lost 10 bases, the J end lost 2 bases, and 14 bases lay between the germline ends. This CDR3 is CATHGQLNTEAFF. Written as DNA, the CDR3 is TGTGCCACCCACGGACAGTTAAACACTGAAGCTTTCTTT.

The chain joins TRBV7-2 to TRBJ2-7, with D maybe TRBD1 (5 bases). There are 13 residues in the CDR3. The germline CDR1 and CDR2 sequences are SGHTA and FQGNSA. V lost 4 bases and J 0 bases, leaving 7 bases between the germline ends. Here the CDR3 DNA reads TGTGCCAGCAGCTCGGACATCTCCTACGAGCAGTACTTC. Its protein is CASSSDISYEQYF.

This clone appeared once. The gene calls are TRBV2 and TRBJ2-5; 8 bases are shared with TRBD2. Trimming at V came to 7 bases and at J to 1 base, leaving 5 bases not matched to a gene. CDR1 and CDR2 from the germline V gene are SNHLY and FYNNEI. This CDR3 contains 14 residues. CDR3 region: CASKAGTSQETQYF. CDR3 sequence (DNA): TGTGCCAGCAAAGCGGGGACTAGCCAAGAGACCCAGTACTTC.